This TCR beta chain was found in a study of T cell repertoires in cytomegalovirus infection. Findings of the study overall: HLA-C-restricted, CMV-specific TCR beta clonotypes were dominant ex vivo.

Trimming cost V 5 bases and J 3 bases; bases outside gene matches: 5. The V gene's germline CDR1 is MNHEY and CDR2 SMNVEV (reference sequence). This CDR3 has 15 amino acids. TCRdb re-analysed the reads in MiXCR, keeping a single row per CDR3 protein. The repertoire includes fewer than 400,000 distinct CDR3 sequences, about a sixth of them detected once, and about 10% sits in the top ten. In its sample, this clonotype was seen many times. As yet, its antigen is unknown. The rearrangement joins TRBV27 to TRBJ2-1; 9 bases agree with TRBD2. The source of this sequence is a human donor in good health (CMV status not recorded). Some clones in this sample may be carry-over from other donors' samples. The sample consisted of PBMCs. CDR3 sequence reads: CASSTLAGYYNEQFF. The CDR3 DNA sequence: TGTGCCAGCAGTACGCTAGCGGGGTACTACAATGAGCAGTTCTTC.